The present T cell receptor (beta chain) was sequenced within a study of shared clonotypes between healthy human individuals (dated by TCRdb to about 2020). Regarding the complete study: The cohort comprised a couple of women and a few men aged 18 to 49 years. To estimate repertoire size and how much clonotype sharing occurs between individuals, the study deeply sequenced the blood TCR repertoires of several healthy adults. Per donor, three plates each were used for CD4 naive and CD4 memory, two for CD8 naive, and one for CD8 memory. To increase sequencing depth and limit assay-specific biases, different laboratories used diverse techniques to prepare libraries and sequence TCR repertoires. Between about 0.9 and 10 billion PBMCs per donor were obtained by leukapheresis. Results and caveats for the whole study, not just this receptor: About 5% of naive CD4, around 3.5% of naive CD8, about 2.4% of memory CD4, and 0.35% to 0.5% of memory CD8 clonotypes were shared across several donors. Naive subsets generally had larger estimated clonotype richness than memory subsets. Even with the large sequencing depth, rarefaction of the sorted-subset datasets indicated that sequencing was incomplete. The genetic and exposure-history diversity represented was limited by the small number of donors. Sampling was limited to blood, and TCR repertoires in tissue likely differ from TCR repertoires in blood. Higher generation probabilities were observed for clonotypes shared by all four sorted-subset donors than for non-shared clonotypes. Pairwise subsampling led to the expectation that sequencing depth would affect the degree of clonotype sharing among donors.

CD8 naive samples were CD45RO-negative cells positively selected for CCR7, giving a CD45RA+CCR7+ population that excluded TemRA cells. Donors were healthy HIV-negative adults with no recently reported acute infections or vaccinations. Every donor was a Caucasian adult living in Nashville, Tennessee, USA. After blood collection by leukapheresis, PBMCs were isolated using Ficoll-Histopaque density gradient centrifugation and then cryopreserved in the vapor phase of liquid nitrogen. Purity and quantity of every magnetically sorted T cell population were checked by analytical flow cytometry. Each sorted fraction had its genomic DNA isolated and then quantified by UV absorbance on a Nanodrop 2000c. From the germline V gene, CDR1 is SNHLY and CDR2 is FYNNEI. Its CDR3 holds 13 amino acids, cysteine through phenylalanine. Of all the DNA, just the CDR3 is kept, 39 bases in frame from base 1. Trimming at the junction amounts to 5 bases on V and 1 base on J, and the germline ends lie 9 bases apart.

TCR CDR3 regions were amplified from genomic DNA by multiplex PCR using the deep immunoSEQ assay. Extracted genomic DNA from each cell subset was distributed evenly across all wells of several immunoSEQ 96-well plates, and each plate was treated as a replicate. Each replicate PCR for sorted subsets received 200 ng genomic DNA, equal to tens of thousands of T cell genomes. Purified libraries were quantified with a Qubit 3.0 fluorometer, sized on a Bioanalyzer 2100, and re-quantified with the KAPA Library Quantification kit. Every immunoSEQ 96-well plate was sequenced on a separate single-read 150-cycle Illumina NextSeq 550 flow cell. The paper's processing steps were these. The immunoSEQ output contained only junctional sequences without quality scores, so filtering could not match that applied to full-length reads. To assign V/J genes and CDR3, sequences were annotated using PyIR, a Python wrapper for IgBLAST v1.9, with IMGT germline references. Reads were filtered out if the reads had weak V/J assignments (E-value above 1e-6), no CDR3, stop codons, out-of-frame junctions, or ambiguous translated residues. A V3J clonotype was defined by an identical inferred V gene, J gene, and CDR3 amino acid sequence. Percentage overlap between repertoires was calculated by dividing the number of shared unique clonotypes by the size of the smaller repertoire. Repertoire richness was assessed with RTK rarefaction, the Chao1 estimator, and Recon v2.1 estimates of unobserved clonotypes. Generation probabilities for all TCRbeta clonotypes obtained by the gDNA method from a few donors were computed using OLGA. TCRdb took over this immuneACCESS table, retaining in-frame rearrangements with V and J assigned. Such tables are incomplete; in checked studies, under half of the missing clones stem from an unresolved V gene, and the remainder is unexplained. V and J calls and clone size are as listed in that table; D and trimming were resolved from the DNA. The sample yields some 2 million clones; approximately 95% were counted once. Of the sample, 0.85% to 1.2% falls within the top ten clones.

In the case of this clone: Its antigen has not been determined. Qualities for individual bases were not recorded, and no much larger clone is one base off.

The chain employs TRBV2 and TRBJ2-7, and possibly TRBD1, on 6 matching bases. This receptor was taken from a young man in good health. The specimen was naive CD8+ T cells sorted from blood. The cell subset or site label, as the study defines it: CD45RA+CCR7+. The nucleotide sequence reads as follows: TGTGCCAGCAGTAGGACAGATTCCTACGAGCAGTACTTC. Its translation is CASSRTDSYEQYF.